This entry concerns a single T cell receptor beta chain. Using RNA template, CDR3s of TCR alpha and beta were amplified with iRepertoire arm-PCR. Tissue mRNA or PBMC total RNA, about 95-450 ng, went into one-step reverse transcription and amplification. A single record per CDR3 protein comes from TCRdb applying MiXCR to the multiplex PCR reads. The repertoire holds 150,000 or so distinct CDR3 sequences, with 39% as singletons. The data derive from a study of glioma-infiltrating T cells. The V end was cut by 6 bases, the J end by 6 bases, with 26 bases between. This CDR3 is built from 17 residues. Germline assignment: CDR1 MGHDK and CDR2 SYGVNS.

Specimen: glioma tissue, nonneoplastic brain tissue, or PBMCs (not recorded which). The chain couples TRBV25-1 to TRBJ1-2; D might be TRBD1 (6 bases). The receptor's source is a human donor with low-grade glioma or glioblastoma, undergoing nonglioma brain surgery, or in good health (not recorded which). The chain's CDR3 is CASSEDPVRGRLNGYTF. CDR3 nucleotide sequence: TGTGCCAGCAGCGAAGATCCTGTCCGGGGGCGCTTAAATGGCTACACCTTC.